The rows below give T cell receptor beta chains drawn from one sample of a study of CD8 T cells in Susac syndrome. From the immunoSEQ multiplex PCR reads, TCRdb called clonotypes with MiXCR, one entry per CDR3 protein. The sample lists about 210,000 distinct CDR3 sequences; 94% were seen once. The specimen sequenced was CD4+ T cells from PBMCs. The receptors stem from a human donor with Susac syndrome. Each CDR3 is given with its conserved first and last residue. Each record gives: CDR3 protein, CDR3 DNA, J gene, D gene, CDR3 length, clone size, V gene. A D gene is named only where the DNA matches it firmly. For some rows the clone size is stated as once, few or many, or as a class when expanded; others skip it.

CDR3: CASSLPGMNTEAFF; DNA: TGTGCCAGCAGTTTACCAGGGATGAACACTGAAGCTTTCTTT; J: TRBJ1-1; D: -; length: 14; size: few; V: TRBV28
CDR3: CASSSRGHHGADTQYF; DNA: TGTGCCAGCAGCAGCCGGGGACACCATGGGGCAGATACGCAGTATTTT; J: TRBJ2-3; D: -; length: 16; size: -; V: TRBV4-2
CDR3: CASSIQNNYGYTF; DNA: TGTGCCAGCAGCATACAGAACAACTATGGCTACACCTTC; J: TRBJ1-2; D: -; length: 13; size: -; V: TRBV7-2
CDR3: CSARTGAGNEQFF; DNA: TGCAGTGCTAGGACAGGGGCCGGTAATGAGCAGTTCTTC; J: TRBJ2-1; D: TRBD1; length: 13; size: -; V: TRBV20-1
CDR3: CATGGFGRDNEQFF; DNA: TGTGCCACGGGGGGTTTTGGCCGGGACAATGAGCAGTTCTTC; J: TRBJ2-1; D: TRBD2; length: 14; size: once; V: TRBV7-2
CDR3: CASSGKGDSAYEQYF; DNA: TGTGCCAGCAGTGGAAAAGGGGACAGCGCCTACGAGCAGTACTTC; J: TRBJ2-7; D: TRBD1; length: 15; size: -; V: TRBV2
CDR3: CASSRGNPGELFF; DNA: TGTGCCAGCAGTCGGGGGAATCCCGGGGAGCTGTTTTTT; J: TRBJ2-2; D: -; length: 13; size: -; V: TRBV28
CDR3: CASSRASGEAFF; DNA: TGTGCCAGCAGTCGAGCGAGTGGTGAAGCTTTCTTT; J: TRBJ1-1; D: -; length: 12; size: -; V: TRBV6-2/TRBV6-3
CDR3: CASGDSPIVETQYF; DNA: TGTGCCAGCGGCGACAGTCCTATAGTTGAGACCCAGTACTTC; J: TRBJ2-5; D: -; length: 14; size: once; V: TRBV7-2
CDR3: CASSVGGHSNQPQHF; DNA: TGTGCCAGCAGCGTGGGGGGACATAGCAATCAGCCCCAGCATTTT; J: TRBJ1-5; D: -; length: 15; size: -; V: TRBV28
CDR3: CASSSPGTSSTDTQYF; DNA: TGTGCCAGTAGTTCCCCCGGGACTTCTAGCACAGATACGCAGTATTTT; J: TRBJ2-3; D: -; length: 16; size: -; V: TRBV19
CDR3: CASSPARSYNSPLHF; DNA: TGTGCCAGCAGCCCCGCCAGGTCCTATAATTCACCCCTCCACTTT; J: TRBJ1-6; D: -; length: 15; size: -; V: TRBV27
CDR3: CASRRLRAYNEQFF; DNA: TGTGCCAGCAGACGCCTCCGTGCCTACAATGAGCAGTTCTTC; J: TRBJ2-1; D: -; length: 14; size: -; V: TRBV12-3/TRBV12-4
CDR3: CASSLFRLAGGASYNEQFF; DNA: TGTGCCAGCAGCTTATTTAGGCTAGCGGGGGGAGCCTCCTACAATGAGCAGTTCTTC; J: TRBJ2-1; D: TRBD2; length: 19; size: -; V: TRBV7-3
CDR3: CATSDPDRYQETQYF; DNA: TGTGCCACCAGTGATCCCGACAGATACCAAGAGACCCAGTACTTC; J: TRBJ2-5; D: -; length: 15; size: -; V: TRBV24-1
CDR3: CAWSVLGVAETQYF; DNA: TGTGCCTGGAGTGTACTAGGAGTGGCAGAGACCCAGTACTTC; J: TRBJ2-5; D: -; length: 14; size: -; V: TRBV30
CDR3: CSAVIPRRTGGYEQYF; DNA: TGCAGTGCCGTCATTCCCCGCCGGACAGGGGGCTACGAGCAGTACTTC; J: TRBJ2-7; D: TRBD1; length: 16; size: once; V: TRBV20-1
CDR3: CSARDPRSGEKADTQYF; DNA: TGCAGTGCTAGAGATCCGAGGAGCGGGGAGAAGGCAGATACGCAGTATTTT; J: TRBJ2-3; D: TRBD2; length: 17; size: -; V: TRBV20-1
CDR3: CSALLKGGDQPQHF; DNA: TGCAGCGCGTTGTTAAAAGGGGGTGATCAGCCCCAGCATTTT; J: TRBJ1-5; D: -; length: 14; size: once; V: TRBV29-1
CDR3: CASSRQRGEGNIQYF; DNA: TGTGCCAGCAGCCGTCAGCGGGGGGAAGGAAACATTCAGTACTTC; J: TRBJ2-4; D: TRBD2; length: 15; size: -; V: TRBV3-1
CDR3: CASSTPPGPQHF; DNA: TGTGCCAGCAGCACACCTCCGGGTCCCCAGCATTTT; J: TRBJ1-5; D: -; length: 12; size: -; V: TRBV7-9
CDR3: CATSRDWHSRGSSTDTQYF; DNA: TGTGCCACCAGCAGAGATTGGCACAGCAGAGGATCTAGCACAGATACGCAGTATTTT; J: TRBJ2-3; D: -; length: 19; size: -; V: TRBV15